These 25 T cell receptor beta chains were sequenced from one sample in a study of tumor and adjacent non-tumor tissue in lung cancer. RNA was extracted from bulk tissue without any cell sorting. Three rounds of nested PCR, following a modified ARM-PCR protocol, produced the TCRbeta library. In TCRdb, the multiplex PCR reads were re-called with MiXCR into one record per CDR3 protein. The data contain some 93,000 distinct CDR3 sequences, 67% of them seen just once; the ten biggest clones take up approximately 20%. The sample was lung tumor tissue. Source of these receptors: a man aged 60 to 75 with non-small cell lung cancer.

About this clonotype: Given a much more abundant clone one base away, this may be a read error. The chain has TRBV5-4 and TRBJ2-7, with 7 bases fitting TRBD2. The CDR3 sequence is 14 residues long. With 6 bases clipped from V and 4 bases from J, the junction kept 10 bases outside the gene matches. From germline, CDR1 is SGHNT and CDR2 YYREEE (reference sequence). The CDR3 DNA is TGTGCCAGCAACGCTTCTAGCGGCGGGTACGAGCAGTACTTC. Protein product: CASNASSGGYEQYF.

A word on this clonotype: An end of the junction differs from the germline gene, which may be a read error. V is TRBV29-1 and J is TRBJ2-7; possible D gene TRBD2, 5 bases. CDR1 SQVTM and CDR2 ANQGSEA come from the germline V gene. There are 12 residues in the CDR3. The CDR3 loop is CSVATESYEQYF. As DNA, the CDR3 is TGTAGCGTTGCTACAGAGTCCTACGAGCAATACTTC.

Details on this clonotype: The junction shows a germline mismatch at one end, possibly a read error. This chain connects TRBV5-5 to TRBJ2-1; D remains unclear. CDR1 SGHKS and CDR2 YYEKEE come from the germline V gene (reference sequence). The CDR3 spans 16 residues. CDR3 protein: CANSLVRTSPYNEQFF. CDR3 sequence (DNA): TGTGCCAACAGCTTGGTGAGGACCAGCCCATACAATGAGCAGTTCTTC.

As concerns this clonotype: A much larger clone differs from this one at a single base, so this may be a read error. V gene TRBV20-1 combines with J gene TRBJ2-3; perhaps TRBD1 as D (6 bases). CDR1 is DFQATT and CDR2 is SNEGSKA in the germline V gene (reference sequence). V was cut by 6 bases and J by 5 bases, with 18 bases left in between. This CDR3 is built from 14 residues. The CDR3 is CSALWTDFKDTQYF. The CDR3 DNA reads as TGCAGTGCCCTCTGGACAGATTTCAAAGATACGCAGTATTTT.

Note on this clonotype: Because the CDR3 is missing its conserved closing phenylalanine or tryptophan, this is likely a read error. V and J are TRBV6-5 and TRBJ2-5; 9 nucleotides match TRBD2. Germline V gene sequence: CDR1 MNHEY, CDR2 SVGAGI. The CDR3 is 16 amino acids. The CDR3 spells CASRYHTTSGGETQYI. For the CDR3, the DNA is TGTGCCAGCAGATATCATACGACTAGCGGAGGAGAGACACAGTACATC.

By sample share, this clonotype is medium-sized. The chain joins TRBV11-2 to TRBJ2-2; D is uncertain. There are 13 residues in the CDR3. Trimming cost V 5 bases and J 3 bases, with 7 bases left between them. Germline CDR1 reads SGHAT; CDR2 reads FQNNGV. The CDR3 loop is CASSIQYTGELFF. The CDR3 DNA sequence: TGTGCCAGCAGCATCCAGTACACCGGGGAGCTGTTTTTT.

With respect to this clonotype: It may be a read error: a sequence one base away is much more abundant. The chain couples TRBV12-3 or TRBV12-4 to TRBJ1-3; a weak D match, TRBD1 (6 bases). This CDR3 spans 16 amino acids. V was cut by 9 bases and J by 3 bases, with 21 bases left in between. Written as DNA, the CDR3 is TGTGCCAGTTTCCCTCTGGGGGCCTGGGGTGGAAACACCATATATTTT. Translation gives CASFPLGAWGGNTIYF.

As for this clonotype: Relative to the germline gene, one junction end is altered; a read error may explain this. The V and J genes are TRBV11-1 and TRBJ1-1; a weak D match, TRBD1 (5 bases). The CDR3 is 15 residues long. Germline loops: CDR1 SGHAT, CDR2 FQDESV (reference sequence). The CDR3 sequence: CASSLKRGPVTEAFF. The CDR3, as DNA: TGCGCCAGCAGTTTGAAGAGGGGCCCGGTCACTGAAGCTTTCTTT.

This clonotype has at least ten counts. This may arise from a read error, as a much more abundant clone is one base away. This chain links TRBV11-1 with TRBJ2-2; D may be TRBD2 (5 bases). CDR1 is SGHAT, CDR2 FQDESV, per germline (reference sequence). The CDR3 spans 16 residues. CDR3 amino acids: CASSLGGGRNTGELLF. The CDR3, as DNA: TGTGCCAGCAGCTTAGGTGGTGGCAGGAACACCGGGGAGCTGCTTTTT.

About this clonotype: Sequence at one end of the junction differs from germline and may be a read error. The chain uses TRBV29-1 and TRBJ2-3; D might be TRBD1 (6 bases). The germline V gene has CDR1 SQVTM and CDR2 ANQGSEA. The CDR3 length is 13 residues. CDR3 sequence: CSVNWQGTDTQYF. DNA of the CDR3: TGTAGCGTTAATTGGCAGGGGACAGATACGCAGTATTTT.

About this clonotype itself: Since a much larger clone is just one base distant, this may be a read error. This chain uses TRBV11-2 with TRBJ1-1, with 8 bases that match TRBD1. The CDR3 extends over 14 amino acids. The V gene's germline CDR1 is SGHAT and CDR2 FQNNGV. The J segment lost 11 bases and the V segment lost 6 bases, leaving 14 bases of the junction unmatched. This chain's CDR3 is CASRTLGQGGDAFF. The CDR3 bases are TGTGCCAGCAGGACCCTAGGACAGGGCGGTGATGCTTTCTTT.

This clonotype was counted a single time. The rearrangement joins TRBV5-6 to TRBJ1-5; 10 bases are shared with TRBD1. The CDR3 sequence is 16 residues long. With V trimmed by 4 bases and J by 15 bases, 19 bases remained unmatched. Germline lookup yields CDR1 SGHDT and CDR2 YYEEEE. CDR3 loop: CASSPGTGASNQLRHF. The CDR3 region has the DNA TGTGCCAGCAGCCCTGGGACAGGGGCTAGCAATCAGCTCCGGCATTTT.

This clonotype was counted ten times or more. J is TRBJ1-2 and V is TRBV6-2 or TRBV6-3, with 9 nucleotides matching TRBD1. The CDR3 extends over 13 amino acids. V was pared by 6 bases and J by 2 bases, with 1 base of the junction left unmatched. Germline CDR1 reads MNHEY; CDR2 reads SVGEGT. The CDR3 region is CASRGQGNYGYTF. Written as DNA, the CDR3 is TGTGCCAGCAGGGGACAGGGAAACTATGGCTACACCTTC.

This clonotype was seen ten or more times. The chain couples TRBV20-1 to TRBJ2-7; D may match TRBD1 or TRBD2 (5 bases each). This CDR3 comprises 13 residues. The germline V and J ends were trimmed by 3 bases and 4 bases, with 13 bases remaining between them. CDR1 DFQATT and CDR2 SNEGSKA come from the germline V gene (reference sequence). This chain's CDR3 is CSASSSRTYEQYF. The CDR3 nucleotides are TGCAGTGCTAGCTCTAGCCGGACATACGAGCAGTACTTC.

Of note for this clonotype: The CDR3 end shows no conserved phenylalanine or tryptophan, and so a read error is likely. The CDR3 DNA sequence: TGCGCCAGCAGCCAAGAAAGACAGGACCCCTACAACGAGCAGTTCTCC. Its protein is CASSQERQDPYNEQFS. The chain recombines TRBV4-3 with TRBJ2-1, with D possibly being TRBD1 (6 bases). The CDR3 totals 16 residues. Germline V gene lookup returns CDR1 LGHNA and CDR2 YSLEER.

This clonotype came up many times. The chain joins TRBV7-9 to TRBJ2-3; D is tentatively TRBD1 or TRBD2 (5 bases each). The V gene lost 7 bases and the J gene lost 4 bases, with 12 bases spanning the gap. The germline V gene has CDR1 SEHNR and CDR2 FQNEAQ (reference sequence). The CDR3 sequence is 13 residues long. CDR3 sequence reads: CASTWGNPDTQYF. The CDR3 DNA follows: TGTGCCAGCACCTGGGGGAACCCAGATACGCAGTATTTT.

This clonotype was seen once. The chain combines TRBV29-1 with TRBJ2-3; D may be TRBD1 (6 bases). The CDR3 loop spans 15 amino acids. The V gene lost 2 bases and the J gene lost 12 bases, with 24 bases spanning the gap. In germline, CDR1 is SQVTM, CDR2 ANQGSEA. The CDR3, as DNA: TGCAGCGTTGAATCCGGGACAAAGTCCTCAGGTACACAGTATTTT. It specifies CSVESGTKSSGTQYF.

About this clonotype: A much bigger clone sits one base away, suggesting this may be a read error. The chain is built from TRBV5-1 and TRBJ2-7; maybe TRBD2 (6 bases). The CDR3 covers 15 residues. Germline lookup yields CDR1 SGHRS and CDR2 YFSETQ. In DNA, the CDR3 is TGCGCCAGCAGCTTCGGGGGAGCGGGTTCCTACGAGCACTACTTC. It encodes CASSFGGAGSYEHYF. Drawing the rest from reference TRBV5-1 and TRBJ2-7, the complete variable domain is KAGVTQTPRYLIKTRGQQVTLSCSPISGHRSVSWYQQTPGQGLQFLFEYFSETQRNKGNFPGRFSGRQFSNSRSEMNVSTLELGDSALYLCASSFGGAGSYEHYFGPGTRLTVT.

This chain connects TRBV11-2 to TRBJ2-7, with D possibly being TRBD2 (5 bases). The V gene's germline CDR1 is SGHAT and CDR2 FQNNGV. The CDR3 runs to 14 residues. V lost 11 bases to trimming and J lost 2 bases, with 19 bases between them. CDR3 residues: CAGNLNPGTYEQYF. The CDR3 bases are TGTGCCGGCAACTTAAATCCGGGGACCTACGAGCAGTACTTC.

The chain employs TRBV12-3 or TRBV12-4 and TRBJ2-7; D ambiguous. This CDR3 region has 12 residues. V dropped 9 bases and J dropped 6 bases, with 15 bases sitting between them. The CDR3 sequence is CASRLSWTEQYF. The CDR3 DNA reads TGTGCCAGTAGATTATCGTGGACCGAGCAGTACTTC.

Comments on this clonotype: The junction departs from the called germline gene at one end, perhaps through a read error. The chain couples TRBV11-3 to TRBJ2-1; 7 bases line up with TRBD2. This CDR3 has 18 residues. Per germline, CDR1 SGHNT and CDR2 YENEEA. In DNA form, the CDR3 reads TGTGCCAGCAGTTTAGATAAGAGACTAGCAGTCTCCTACAATGAGCAGTTCTTC. Amino acids: CASSLDKRLAVSYNEQFF.

V and J are TRBV24-1 and TRBJ2-1; D might be TRBD2 (6 bases). The CDR3 sequence is 13 residues long. V lost 6 bases and J 9 bases, leaving 14 bases between the germline ends. The germline V gene has CDR1 KGHDR and CDR2 SFDVKD. This chain's CDR3 is CATSMAGYGEQFF. The CDR3 DNA follows: TGTGCCACCAGTATGGCGGGGTACGGTGAGCAGTTCTTC.

About this clonotype: A read error may produce the germline difference seen at one junction end. The CDR3 DNA reads as TGTGACAGCAGTTACACAGGGGAGAACGCTGAAGCTTTCTTT. It specifies CDSSYTGENAEAFF. V gene TRBV6-5 combines with J gene TRBJ1-1, with 7 bases that match TRBD1. Germline V lookup: CDR1 MNHEY, CDR2 SVGAGI. CDR3 length: 14 residues.

With regard to this clonotype: The missing conserved phenylalanine or tryptophan at the end of this CDR3 makes a read error likely. The gene calls are TRBV6-2 or TRBV6-3 and TRBJ1-5; no clear D gene. The end of the DNA is better explained by TRBJ2-3, so the J call may be wrong. The length of the CDR3 is 13 residues. CDR1 is MNHEY and CDR2 is SVGEGT in the germline V gene. The CDR3: CASSYSGNQPQYS. The CDR3 nucleotides read TGTGCCAGCAGTTACTCAGGGAATCAGCCCCAGTATTCT.

The chain is built from TRBV7-9 and TRBJ2-1, with 9 bases aligning to TRBD2. CDR1 SEHNR and CDR2 FQNEAQ come from the germline V gene (reference sequence). V lost 3 bases, J lost 15 bases, and 9 bases stayed unmatched. The CDR3 is 13 residues long. CDR3 region: CASSLSRSGSLFF. CDR3 DNA: TGTGCCAGCAGCTTGTCCCGTAGCGGGAGTCTGTTCTTC.